This T cell receptor beta chain stems from a study of blood T cell repertoires in COVID-19. Repertoires were generated with immunoSEQ multiplex PCR, while TCRdb's copy carries only in-frame clones and drops some. The profile shows roughly 200,000 clones, around 86% of them singletons. CDR1 is SEHNR, CDR2 FQNEAQ, per germline (reference sequence). Trimming shortened V by 5 bases and J by 2 bases, and 15 bases separated the two germline ends. This CDR3 is built from 16 residues. The V call is TRBV7-9, the J call TRBJ2-2; possibly TRBD1 for D (5 bases). Sequenced: peripheral blood. The TCR comes from a man aged 35-49 years with acute or convalescent COVID-19. Here the CDR3 reads CASSRPTGPNTGELFF. The CDR3 nucleotides read TGTGCCAGCAGCCGACCTACAGGACCAAACACCGGGGAGCTGTTTTTT.